This TCR beta chain emerged from a study of T cell repertoires in cytomegalovirus infection. Per the germline V gene, CDR1 is SEHNR and CDR2 is FQNEAQ (reference sequence). Trimming took 3 bases from V and 9 from J, leaving 11 bases between them. This CDR3 contains 13 residues. TCRdb independently ran MiXCR on the reads; one entry per CDR3 protein. The profile shows under 300,000 distinct CDR3 sequences, around 15% of them singletons. The genes are TRBV7-9 and TRBJ1-4, with D perhaps TRBD1 (6 bases). The TCR was taken from a human donor in good health (CMV status not recorded). Some clones in this sample may be carry-over from other donors' samples. The sequenced sample consisted of CD8+ T cells from PBMCs. In DNA form, the CDR3 reads TGTGCCAGCAGCTTCCGACGGGGGCAAAAACTGTTTTTT. Its protein product is CASSFRRGQKLFF.